This section outlines one T cell receptor beta chain sequence together with its context. Its antigen remains unknown. One end of the junction does not line up with germline, which may come from a read error. The sample is drawn from a study of identical twins. Findings and limits, study-wide: When twins shared out-of-frame alpha sequences, those sequences had excess low generation probability.

The germline V gene encodes CDR1 KGHSH and CDR2 LQKENI. The CDR3 covers 16 residues. TCRdb ran MiXCR on the 5' RACE reads and lists one entry per CDR3 protein. The table lists 1.5 million to 2 million distinct CDR3 sequences, roughly a third of them singletons, with about 0.27% in the top ten. The gene calls are TRBV18 and TRBJ2-2; perhaps D is TRBD1 or TRBD2 (6 bases each). This clonotype originated in a newborn girl in good health. The sequencing sample was made of cord blood. The CDR3 bases are TGTGCCAGCTCACCCAACAGGGATACGAACACCGGGGGGCTGTTTTTT. It is translated as CASSPNRDTNTGGLFF.